A selection of T cell receptor beta chains follows, all from one sample in a study of early T cells in non-severe SARS-CoV-2 infection. TCRdb processed the 5' RACE reads anew with MiXCR; each CDR3 protein has one entry. Of about 50,000 distinct CDR3 sequences listed, roughly 5.4% were seen once; the top ten hold 5% to 6.5%. Sequencing used whole blood, obtained at baseline. The receptors originated from an adult who was a healthcare worker with PCR-confirmed SARS-CoV-2 infection or an uninfected control (not recorded which). Each CDR3 is given with its conserved first and last residue. D genes are given only for firm matches. Some rows have no size entry. The others give once, few or many, or a class for an expanded clone.

j_call: TRBJ2-6
v_call: TRBV6-1
d_call: NA
clone_size: NA
cdr3_nt: TGTGCCAGCAGTGATCCGGGAAAAGGGGCCAACGTCCTGACTTTC
cdr3_aa: CASSDPGKGANVLTF

j_call: TRBJ2-1
v_call: TRBV28
d_call: NA
clone_size: NA
cdr3_nt: TGTGCCAGCATACCTAGGGGAGAAGGCTACAATGAGCAGTTCTTC
cdr3_aa: CASIPRGEGYNEQFF

j_call: TRBJ2-7
v_call: TRBV18
d_call: NA
clone_size: NA
cdr3_nt: TGTGCCAGCTCACCAGGGGCGGTTCCCTACGAGCAGTACTTC
cdr3_aa: CASSPGAVPYEQYF

j_call: TRBJ2-7
v_call: TRBV19
d_call: TRBD1
clone_size: many
cdr3_nt: TGTGCCAGTAGGATGGACAGGAACGCGTTCTACGAGCAGTACTTC
cdr3_aa: CASRMDRNAFYEQYF

j_call: TRBJ1-1
v_call: TRBV3-1
d_call: TRBD1
clone_size: NA
cdr3_nt: TGTGCCAGCAGCCCCCGGGACAGGCACGGGTATGGAAACACTGAAGCTTTCTTT
cdr3_aa: CASSPRDRHGYGNTEAFF

j_call: TRBJ2-7
v_call: TRBV30
d_call: NA
clone_size: many
cdr3_nt: TGTGCCTGGAGTGTACGAGTGTCGCTTTCCTACGAGCAGTACTTC
cdr3_aa: CAWSVRVSLSYEQYF

j_call: TRBJ2-1
v_call: TRBV20-1
d_call: TRBD2
clone_size: few
cdr3_nt: TGCAGTGCTCGGGGACTAGCAGCTGATGAGCAGTTCTTC
cdr3_aa: CSARGLAADEQFF

j_call: TRBJ2-2
v_call: TRBV9
d_call: NA
clone_size: many
cdr3_nt: TGTGCCAGCAGCGTAGCGCCGGGACCGAGGACCGGGGAGCTGTTTTTT
cdr3_aa: CASSVAPGPRTGELFF

j_call: TRBJ2-7
v_call: TRBV5-4
d_call: NA
clone_size: many
cdr3_nt: TGTGCCAGCAGCTTCTGGACGAGTGAATACGAGCAGTACTTC
cdr3_aa: CASSFWTSEYEQYF

j_call: TRBJ2-1
v_call: TRBV5-6
d_call: TRBD1
clone_size: few
cdr3_nt: TGTGCCAGCACCAGGACAGGGACTTACAATGAGCAGTTCTTC
cdr3_aa: CASTRTGTYNEQFF

j_call: TRBJ1-1
v_call: TRBV18
d_call: TRBD1
clone_size: NA
cdr3_nt: TGTGCCAGCTCACCGGGACAGGTGTGGGGAGCCACTGAAGCTTTCTTT
cdr3_aa: CASSPGQVWGATEAFF

j_call: TRBJ1-6
v_call: TRBV25-1
d_call: NA
clone_size: many
cdr3_nt: TGTGCCAGCAGCTGGGGCAATTCACCCCTCCACTTT
cdr3_aa: CASSWGNSPLHF

j_call: TRBJ2-1
v_call: TRBV6-5
d_call: NA
clone_size: many
cdr3_nt: TGTGCCAGCAGCCTTGACAGCTCCTACAATGAGCAGTTCTTC
cdr3_aa: CASSLDSSYNEQFF

j_call: TRBJ2-2
v_call: TRBV7-6
d_call: NA
clone_size: NA
cdr3_nt: TGTGCCAGCAGCTTAAATGGGGGGGCGAGCACCGGGGAGCTGTTTTTT
cdr3_aa: CASSLNGGASTGELFF

j_call: TRBJ1-2
v_call: TRBV29-1
d_call: NA
clone_size: NA
cdr3_nt: TGCAGCGTTCACCGCAACTATGGCTACACCTTC
cdr3_aa: CSVHRNYGYTF

j_call: TRBJ2-1
v_call: TRBV10-3
d_call: NA
clone_size: NA
cdr3_nt: TGTGCCATCAGTGATGCAGGGGTTACAAACAATGAGCAGTTCTTC
cdr3_aa: CAISDAGVTNNEQFF

j_call: TRBJ2-2
v_call: TRBV28
d_call: NA
clone_size: medium-sized
cdr3_nt: TGTGCCAGCAGTTTCGGTGATCTAGGGACCGGGGAGCTGTTTTTT
cdr3_aa: CASSFGDLGTGELFF

j_call: TRBJ2-5
v_call: TRBV29-1
d_call: TRBD1
clone_size: NA
cdr3_nt: TGCAGCGGAAGTTCCGGGACAGAAATAGAGACCCAGTACTTC
cdr3_aa: CSGSSGTEIETQYF

j_call: TRBJ2-7
v_call: TRBV20-1
d_call: TRBD2
clone_size: many
cdr3_nt: TGCAGTGCTATCGGCACTAGCGGGATTTCCTACGAGCAGTACTTC
cdr3_aa: CSAIGTSGISYEQYF

j_call: TRBJ2-2
v_call: TRBV18
d_call: NA
clone_size: many
cdr3_nt: TGTGCCAGCTCACTGGCCAGAACAACCCAAAACACCGGGGAGCTGTTTTTT
cdr3_aa: CASSLARTTQNTGELFF

j_call: TRBJ1-1
v_call: TRBV29-1
d_call: TRBD1
clone_size: many
cdr3_nt: TGCAGCGTCGGCAGTCCCGGGACAGGGAACACTGAAGCTTTCTTT
cdr3_aa: CSVGSPGTGNTEAFF

j_call: TRBJ2-2
v_call: TRBV30
d_call: NA
clone_size: many
cdr3_nt: TGTGCCTGGAGTGTAACGGGACGACACACCGGGGAGCTGTTTTTT
cdr3_aa: CAWSVTGRHTGELFF

j_call: TRBJ1-1
v_call: TRBV6-6
d_call: NA
clone_size: many
cdr3_nt: TGTGCCAGCACTTTCAGGGTGGAGAAAACTGAAGCTTTCTTT
cdr3_aa: CASTFRVEKTEAFF

j_call: TRBJ2-1
v_call: TRBV4-1
d_call: NA
clone_size: few
cdr3_nt: TGCGCCAGCGGCGGCCCGACGGACCCCAACAATGAGCAGTTCTTC
cdr3_aa: CASGGPTDPNNEQFF